Presented here are 20 T cell receptor beta chains from one specimen sequenced in a study of blood T cells in healthy people across ages. Primers used in a second PCR of about 7 to 12 cycles were a sample-barcoded 5' primer and a J-beta primer mix. TCRdb ran MiXCR on the 5' RACE reads and lists one entry per CDR3 protein. The sample carries hundreds of thousands of distinct CDR3 sequences, 56% recorded once. The sample consisted of blood. The receptors here all came from a man between 35 and 55 years old in good health.

The genes are TRBV5-1 and TRBJ2-4; TRBD1 or TRBD2 may be the D gene (5 bases each). CDR1 is SGHRS, CDR2 YFSETQ, per germline. There are 14 residues in the CDR3. V lost 2 bases and J 8 bases, leaving 14 bases between the germline ends. The DNA of the CDR3 is TGCGCCAGCAGCTTTGGAGAGGGGTGGGACATTCAGTACTTC. Its protein product is CASSFGEGWDIQYF.

The gene calls are TRBV20-1 and TRBJ1-2; D unresolved. The length of the CDR3 is 14 residues. V lost 0 bases and J lost 8, with 16 bases in between. Germline CDR1 DFQATT, CDR2 SNEGSKA (reference sequence). CDR3: CSARDRSERKGYTF. In DNA form, the CDR3 reads TGCAGTGCTAGAGATCGCTCAGAACGAAAGGGCTACACCTTC.

The rearrangement joins TRBV27 to TRBJ1-1, with 7 bases matching TRBD1. Germline CDR1 and CDR2: MNHEY and SMNVEV (reference sequence). Trimming cost V 3 bases and J 0 bases; bases outside gene matches: 10. The length of the CDR3 is 17 residues. Here the CDR3 DNA reads TGTGCCAGCAGTTTCCGACAACCGACAGGGATGAACACTGAAGCTTTCTTT. Translation: CASSFRQPTGMNTEAFF.

The chain combines TRBV27 with TRBJ2-7; maybe TRBD2 (6 bases). The end of the DNA aligns better with TRBJ2-4, so the J call may be wrong. CDR3 length equals 13 residues. The V gene's germline CDR1 is MNHEY and CDR2 SMNVEV (reference sequence). The CDR3 reads CASMGQGGNIQYF. CDR3 in DNA: TGTGCCAGCATGGGCCAGGGAGGTAACATTCAGTACTTC.

The rearrangement uses TRBV29-1 and TRBJ2-7, with 7 positions matching TRBD1. V lost 7 bases and J lost 5; bases outside the gene matches: 11. This CDR3 is built from 13 residues. Germline CDR1 SQVTM, CDR2 ANQGSEA. Here the CDR3 DNA reads TGCAGCGCATCCACAGGGGCTACAAACGAGCAGTACTTC. Encoded protein: CSASTGATNEQYF.

The V gene is TRBV14, the J gene TRBJ1-5; no clear D gene. CDR1 SGHDN and CDR2 FVKESK come from the germline V gene. The V gene lost 0 bases and the J gene lost 3 bases, with 9 bases spanning the gap. This CDR3 has 15 residues. CDR3 in DNA: TGTGCCAGCAGCCAAGAGTACAGCCTCAATCAGCCCCAGCATTTT. It codes for CASSQEYSLNQPQHF.

This clonotype was counted only a few times. The chain uses TRBV7-9 and TRBJ2-2; D is unresolved. CDR3 size: 14 residues. Germline CDR1 is SEHNR and CDR2 is FQNEAQ (reference sequence). V was clipped by 6 bases and J by 2 bases, with 10 bases between them. The CDR3 DNA reads TGTGCCAGCAGGCCGGGTTTAAACACCGGGGAGCTGTTTTTT. Translated: CASRPGLNTGELFF.

The V and J genes are TRBV5-6 and TRBJ2-7; 7 bases line up with TRBD2. Germline-derived CDR1 and CDR2 are SGHDT and YYEEEE. CDR3 size: 15 residues. V gave up 4 bases and J gave up 9 bases; unmatched junction bases: 16. The CDR3: CASSPPTMGGETQYF. The CDR3 DNA is TGTGCCAGCAGCCCTCCTACTATGGGAGGGGAGACGCAGTACTTC.

The chain has TRBV6-6 and TRBJ2-1, with D uncertain. CDR1 MNHNY and CDR2 SVGAGI come from the germline V gene (reference sequence). This CDR3 region has 12 residues. Trimming took off 0 bases at V and 8 bases at J, with 5 bases between the two ends. The CDR3 sequence: CASSYSGYEQFF. CDR3 in DNA: TGTGCCAGCAGTTACTCGGGTTATGAGCAGTTCTTC.

This clonotype has more than one count but fewer than ten. The V call is TRBV13, the J call TRBJ1-6; D uncertain. CDR3 length: 13 amino acids. CDR1 is PRHDT and CDR2 is FYEKMQ in the germline V gene (reference sequence). Deletions cut 5 bases from V and 10 bases from J, with 12 bases between. CDR3 sequence (DNA): TGTGCCAGCAGCCCGTATAGGAGCTCACCCCTCCACTTT. Its translation is CASSPYRSSPLHF.

The chain couples TRBV18 to TRBJ1-1; weak D call: TRBD1 (5 bases). CDR3 size: 16 residues. Germline V gene data show CDR1 as KGHSH and CDR2 as LQKENI. V was cut by 4 bases and J by 0 bases, with 15 bases left in between. CDR3 sequence (DNA): TGTGCCAGCTCACTCCGGGACGCCAACATGAACACTGAAGCTTTCTTT. Encoded protein: CASSLRDANMNTEAFF.

This clonotype was observed a handful of times. This sequence joins TRBV10-3 and TRBJ2-3; D not certain. Trimming took 3 bases from V and 4 from J, leaving 8 bases between them. Germline CDR1 reads ENHRY; CDR2 reads SYGVKD. This CDR3 contains 13 residues. The CDR3 is CAISEEAPDTQYF. The CDR3 nucleotides read TGTGCCATCAGTGAAGAAGCCCCAGATACGCAGTATTTT.

This chain joins TRBV6-6 and TRBJ2-5; tentatively, D is TRBD2 (7 bases). Germline V gives CDR1 MNHNY, CDR2 SVGAGI (reference sequence). The CDR3 sequence is 17 residues long. V lost 0 bases to trimming and J lost 2 bases, with 16 bases between them. This chain's CDR3 is CASSYSGGGPPQETQYF. In nucleotides, the CDR3 is TGTGCCAGCAGTTACTCTGGGGGGGGGCCTCCTCAAGAGACCCAGTACTTC.

The rearrangement links TRBV28 to TRBJ2-7; TRBD1 might be the D (5 bases). This CDR3 has 15 residues. Germline V gene data show CDR1 as MDHEN and CDR2 as SYDVKM. V lost 3 bases, J lost 6 bases, and 18 bases lay in between. The CDR3 DNA is TGTGCCAGCAGTTTCTGGGGCTCAGGGTTGGGCGAGCAGTACTTC. Its translation: CASSFWGSGLGEQYF. The whole variable domain, remainder taken from reference TRBV28 and TRBJ2-7, is DVKVTQSSRYLVKRTGEKVFLECVQDMDHENMFWYRQDPGLGLRLIYFSYDVKMKEKGDIPEGYSVSREKKERFSLILESASTNQTSMYLCASSFWGSGLGEQYFGPGTRLTVT.

The CDR3 here is CAISEISNSPLHF. CDR3 in DNA: TGTGCCATCAGTGAGATAAGTAATTCACCCCTCCACTTT. The genes are TRBV10-3 and TRBJ1-6; no clear D. The CDR3 has 13 amino acids. The germline CDR1 and CDR2 sequences are ENHRY and SYGVKD. V gave up 2 bases and J gave up 6 bases, with 5 bases separating them.

The CDR3 DNA reads as TGTGCCAGCAGTGTGGACCCTCCACCAGAGACCCAGTACTTC. Its protein is CASSVDPPPETQYF. The V and J genes are TRBV12-3 or TRBV12-4 and TRBJ2-5, with D uncertain. There are 14 residues in the CDR3. The germline V and J ends were trimmed by 5 bases and 4 bases, with 14 bases remaining between them.

V and J are TRBV12-3 or TRBV12-4 and TRBJ2-5; D unclear. The CDR3 is made up of 13 amino acids. The V end was cut by 7 bases, the J end by 4 bases, with 13 bases between. The CDR3 DNA reads TGTGCCAGCACGCCGGACGGCTTAGAGACCCAGTACTTC. Translated, it gives CASTPDGLETQYF.

This chain connects TRBV11-2 to TRBJ2-1; TRBD2 agrees at 10 bases. This CDR3 contains 19 residues. Germline V CDR1 and CDR2: SGHAT, FQNNGV. Germline trimming cut 5 bases from V and 0 bases from J; bases unmatched to any gene: 13. The CDR3 reads CASSTRSLAGVSSYNEQFF. CDR3 sequence (DNA): TGTGCCAGCAGCACCCGATCGCTAGCGGGAGTGTCCTCCTACAATGAGCAGTTCTTC.

This clonotype was seen a few times. V usage is TRBV29-1 and J usage is TRBJ2-6; D gene ambiguous. V lost 4 bases, J lost 0 bases, and 7 bases lay in between. This CDR3 spans 14 amino acids. Germline V gene lookup returns CDR1 SQVTM and CDR2 ANQGSEA. The CDR3 loop reads CSVAEHSGANVLTF. CDR3 in DNA: TGCAGCGTTGCAGAGCACTCTGGGGCCAACGTCCTGACTTTC.

The V gene is TRBV10-3, the J gene TRBJ2-6; no definite D call. Germline V gives CDR1 ENHRY, CDR2 SYGVKD. The CDR3 contains 15 residues. V shed 2 bases and J shed 1 base, with 6 bases lying between them. This chain's CDR3 is CAISEALSGANVLTF. For the CDR3, the DNA is TGTGCCATCAGTGAGGCCCTGTCTGGGGCCAACGTCCTGACTTTC.